This T cell receptor beta chain was observed in a study of blood T cells in healthy people across ages. Samples each yielded at least 6 micrograms of total RNA. Trimming pared 0 bases from V and 8 bases from J, leaving 13 bases between. CDR1 is DFQATT, CDR2 SNEGSKA, per germline (reference sequence). There are 13 residues in the CDR3. Alongside a J-beta primer mix, a sample-barcoded 5' primer served in a second PCR lasting roughly 7 to 12 cycles. A 12-random-nucleotide template-switch adaptor tagged each cDNA molecule. Researchers report that each sample yielded at least 3 million CDR3-containing paired-end reads. Each CDR3 protein is one row after TCRdb ran MiXCR on the 5' RACE reads. The top ten clones hold about 22% of a sample with more than 650,000 distinct CDR3 sequences, 20% to 25% of them seen once. Comments on this clonotype: Antigen unknown.

Study-wide results and limits: Reliance upon unsorted PBMCs precluded definitive naive versus antigen-experienced comparison.

The sequenced sample consisted of blood. The origin of this receptor is a man between 65 and 79 years old in good health. The rearrangement uses TRBV20-1 and TRBJ1-2, with no clear D. CDR3 region: CSARDLVGLGYTF. In DNA, the CDR3 is TGCAGTGCTAGAGATTTGGTAGGGTTAGGCTACACCTTC.